The TCR beta chain under discussion was sequenced for a study of CD8 T cells in Susac syndrome. Broader study findings: The study admitted that it had a relatively small number of individuals in its TCR sequencing and HLA analysis.

Random-hexamer reverse transcription was applied to roughly 0.5 to 1 ug RNA. The immunoSEQ assay covered 54 Vbeta and 13 Jbeta segments for CDR3. TCRdb used MiXCR to reprocess the immunoSEQ multiplex PCR reads, holding one entry per CDR3 protein. Found here are approximately 70,000 distinct CDR3 sequences, over 90% of them singletons; the top ten hold about 0.25%. The germline V gene encodes CDR1 MNHEY and CDR2 SVGEGT. The CDR3 consists of 14 residues. V lost 5 bases to trimming and J lost 3 bases, with 11 bases between them. Peripheral blood CD8+ and CD4+ T cells were profiled by TCR beta sequencing. FACS was used to enrich TEMRA cells, whereas the CD8+ and CD4+ T cells were obtained by negative isolation. To note about this clonotype: Its target is not known.

Sequenced input: CD8+ T cells from PBMCs. The chain carries TRBV6-2 or TRBV6-3 and TRBJ1-5; a possible D gene is TRBD1 (6 bases). The sequence was collected from a human donor in good health. The CDR3 sequence is CASSPGVTNQPQHF. The CDR3, as DNA: TGTGCCAGCAGTCCAGGGGTTACCAATCAGCCCCAGCATTTT.